This TCR beta chain was identified during a study of cytomegalovirus exposure and HLA in healthy donors. Study-wide points: HLA alleles showed associations with roughly 17,000 TCR beta sequences in a later analysis, at a 0.05 false discovery rate. Looking again later, the authors saw that most CMV-associated TCR beta chains seemed HLA-restricted.

CDR1 is LNHNV, CDR2 YYDKDF, per germline (reference sequence). Trimming pared 5 bases from V and 5 bases from J, leaving 19 bases between. The CDR3 totals 16 residues. While unrecorded immune exposures were likely, the donors were nominally healthy when sampled. PCR employed 60 Vbeta and 13 Jbeta primers. The method was immunoSEQ multiplex PCR; TCRdb's version includes in-frame clones alone and lacks a portion of them. The sample has around 100,000 clones, about 68% seen once. As regards this clone: The antigen remains unidentified.

The sample taken for sequencing was PBMCs. The TCR sequence derives from a man aged 25-45 years in good health and CMV-seropositive. This sequence joins TRBV15 and TRBJ1-5; TRBD1 might be the D (5 bases). CDR3 protein: CATSPEIGRADQPQHF. The CDR3 coding sequence is TGTGCCACCAGCCCAGAGATTGGCAGGGCGGATCAGCCCCAGCATTTT.